This TCR beta chain was recorded in a study of low-dose radiotherapy and immunotherapy resistance in tumors. On the study more broadly: Cyclophosphamide infusions of 200 mg/m2 came every two weeks, one day before radiation-immunotherapy. The study gave patients oral aspirin 300 mg daily for four cycles from cycle 1 day 1.

Time point of the sample: before trial treatment. Every donor was treated with nivolumab, ipilimumab, aspirin, low-dose cyclophosphamide and also low-dose radiotherapy. The V gene lost 2 bases and the J gene lost 0 bases, with 8 bases spanning the gap. Germline lookup yields CDR1 SGHTA and CDR2 FQGTGA. There are 14 residues in the CDR3. TRAV- and TRBV-specific primers primed first-strand cDNA, covering alpha and beta chains. TCRs were amplified for around 21 PCR cycles with a constant-region primer and V-primer adapter. TCRdb re-derived calls from the reads in MiXCR, one entry per CDR3 protein. This sample has over 55,000 distinct CDR3 sequences; 30% to 40% occur once, and the top ten carry over 8.5%.

This material consisted of PBMCs, taken before treatment. This sequence originates from a female donor with ovarian cancer. The J gene is TRBJ2-7, the V gene TRBV7-3; D tentatively reads TRBD1 or TRBD2 (5 bases each). The CDR3 bases are TGTGCCAGCAGCTTAGAGGGACCCTCCTACGAGCAGTACTTC. Translated, it gives CASSLEGPSYEQYF.